This T cell receptor beta chain was sequenced for a study of shared T cell receptors in the human thymus. Clones were sequenced by immunoSEQ multiplex PCR, and TCRdb holds only the in-frame ones, with some missing. The table lists 630,000 or so clones, around 87% of them singletons. After removal of 0 bases from V and 3 bases from J, the junction contained 7 bases not matched to a gene. Germline CDR1 LGHNA, CDR2 YSLEER. CDR3 size: 16 residues. These data were also reused for a study on human thymus T cells.

Sequences were obtained from thymocytes. The chain couples TRBV4-3 to TRBJ1-1; TRBD1 matches at 7 bases. This TCR came from a boy under two years old with a congenital heart defect. CDR3 sequence: CASSQDGNRGYTEAFF. CDR3 bases: TGCGCCAGCAGCCAAGATGGGAACAGGGGATACACTGAAGCTTTCTTT.